The 23 T cell receptor beta chains in this list originate from one sample, sequenced in a study of beta chain features in type 1 diabetes. Study observations and caveats: Patients with Type 1 diabetes showed moderately but significantly shorter TCRB CDR3s in all four CD4+ subsets.

The whole isolated RNA underwent reverse transcription, so sequencing captured expressed TCRB transcripts. Sequencing was performed with immunoSEQ multiplex PCR; in TCRdb, only in-frame clones are kept and a portion is missing. The sample shows some 290,000 clones, approximately 25% of them seen only once. Antigens of these TCRs are unknown. Specimen: naive CD4+ T cells from blood. The origin of the receptors is a woman aged 25 to 39 with type 1 diabetes.

The genes are TRBV19 and TRBJ2-2; TRBD2 is a possible D gene (7 bases). This CDR3 has 14 residues. V lost 7 bases to trimming and J lost 5 bases, with 14 bases between them. From germline, CDR1 is LNHDA and CDR2 SQIVND (reference sequence). This CDR3 reads CASIPRGATGELFF. The CDR3 nucleotides are TGTGCCAGTATCCCCCGGGGGGCAACCGGGGAGCTGTTTTTT. The full variable domain, its missing parts supplied by reference TRBV19 and TRBJ2-2, is DGGITQSPKYLFRKEGQNVTLSCEQNLNHDAMYWYRQDPGQGLRLIYYSQIVNDFQKGDIAEGYSVSREKKESFPLTVTSAQKNPTAFYLCASIPRGATGELFFGEGSRLTVL.

This clone was seen more than once but under ten times. J is TRBJ1-4 and V is TRBV28, with 7 bases identical to TRBD1. The V segment lost 11 bases and the J segment 5 bases; nucleotides outside the gene matches: 5. Germline CDR1 MDHEN, CDR2 SYDVKM. CDR3 size: 12 residues. The CDR3 bases are TGTGCCTGCGGGACAGCCAATGAAAAACTGTTTTTT. This translates into CACGTANEKLFF.

This clone has a handful of counts. The J gene is TRBJ2-7, the V gene TRBV5-6, with 8 bases lining up with TRBD1. The germline V gene has CDR1 SGHDT and CDR2 YYEEEE. Trimming removed 5 bases from V and 0 bases from J; junction bases left unmatched: 4. This CDR3 is built from 14 residues. The CDR3 DNA is TGTGCCAGCAGGGCCGGGACAGGCTCCTACGAGCAGTACTTC. Translation gives CASRAGTGSYEQYF.

This clone was observed a handful of times. The same CDR3 can be traced to other DNA sequences in this sample. CDR3 coding DNA: TGTGCCTGGAGTCCCGGGACAGGCAATCAGCCCCAGCATTTT. This encodes CAWSPGTGNQPQHF. The chain has TRBV30 and TRBJ1-5; 7 nucleotides agree with TRBD1. Germline V lookup: CDR1 GTSNPN, CDR2 SVGIG (reference sequence). V lost 2 bases and J lost 2; bases outside the gene matches: 3. The CDR3 consists of 14 residues. Complete variable domain (other parts from reference TRBV30 and TRBJ1-5): SQTIHQWPATLVQPVGSPLSLECTVEGTSNPNLYWYRQAAGRGLQLLFYSVGIGQISSEVPQNLSASRPQDRQFILSSKKLLLSDSGFYLCAWSPGTGNQPQHFGDGTRLSIL.

The rearrangement joins TRBV30 to TRBJ2-7, with 10 bases identical to TRBD2. Germline CDR1 reads GTSNPN; CDR2 reads SVGIG (reference sequence). The CDR3 spans 14 residues. Germline trimming cut 2 bases from V and 4 bases from J; bases unmatched to any gene: 5. CDR3 bases: TGTGCCTGGAGTCTGGCTAGCGGGAGTTACGAGCAGTACTTC. Its protein is CAWSLASGSYEQYF.

This clone was counted between two and nine times. The chain recombines TRBV5-8 with TRBJ2-3, with D perhaps matching TRBD2 (7 bases). CDR1 and CDR2 (germline): SGHTS, YDEGEE. CDR3 size: 17 residues. The V gene lost 0 bases and the J gene lost 0 bases, with 14 bases spanning the gap. The CDR3 reads CASSLALGGLSTDTQYF. CDR3 DNA: TGTGCCAGCAGCTTGGCTCTCGGGGGGCTGAGCACAGATACGCAGTATTTT.

This clone was counted a single time. This chain uses TRBV27 with TRBJ2-3, with TRBD2 matching over 10 bases. This CDR3 contains 15 residues. In germline, CDR1 is MNHEY, CDR2 SMNVEV (reference sequence). With 7 bases clipped from V and 2 bases from J, the junction kept 6 bases outside the gene matches. The CDR3 DNA reads as TGTGCCAGCACAAGGACTAGCGGATTCACAGATACGCAGTATTTT. This sequence encodes CASTRTSGFTDTQYF.

This clone was seen just once. The V gene is TRBV15, the J gene TRBJ2-5; 7 bases line up with TRBD2. CDR1 and CDR2 from the germline V gene are LNHNV and YYDKDF (reference sequence). This CDR3 has 17 residues. The V segment lost 0 bases and the J segment 5 bases; nucleotides outside the gene matches: 12. Written as DNA, the CDR3 is TGTGCCACCAGCAGAGATCGAGGGGAGGGCCTATGGGAGACCCAGTACTTC. Translating gives CATSRDRGEGLWETQYF.

This clone was counted between two and nine times. The chain is built from TRBV5-4 and TRBJ2-5, with 9 bases fitting TRBD2. V lost 1 base and J lost 3; bases outside the gene matches: 4. This CDR3 spans 15 amino acids. Germline V gene lookup returns CDR1 SGHNT and CDR2 YYREEE (reference sequence). CDR3 sequence (DNA): TGTGCCAGCAGCTTGCGGGTAGCGGGGGAAGAGACCCAGTACTTC. Its translation is CASSLRVAGEETQYF. Using reference TRBV5-4 and TRBJ2-5 for the parts outside the CDR3, the full variable domain is ETGVTQSPTHLIKTRGQQVTLRCSSQSGHNTVSWYQQALGQGPQFIFQYYREEENGRGNFPPRFSGLQFPNYSSELNVNALELDDSALYLCASSLRVAGEETQYFGPGTRLLVL.

This clone was seen only a few times. The chain employs TRBV30 and TRBJ1-2; D is unclear. Germline CDR1 is GTSNPN and CDR2 is SVGIG (reference sequence). CDR3 size: 13 residues. The ends were cut back, 5 bases at V and 2 bases at J, with 12 bases in the middle. DNA of the CDR3: TGTGCCTGGCGTCCCACAGAGAACTATGGCTACACCTTC. This encodes CAWRPTENYGYTF.

This clone showed up just a few times. This chain uses TRBV9 with TRBJ2-1; 7 nucleotides agree with TRBD1. CDR1 is SGDLS, CDR2 YYNGEE, per germline. The CDR3 runs 18 residues. After removal of 0 bases from V and 0 bases from J, the junction contained 9 bases not matched to a gene. CDR3 nucleotides: TGTGCCAGCAGCGTAGCTCCCCGTAGGACAGGCTCCTACAATGAGCAGTTCTTC. This translates into CASSVAPRRTGSYNEQFF.

The chain has TRBV30 and TRBJ1-1; D gene unclear. Germline assignment: CDR1 GTSNPN and CDR2 SVGIG (reference sequence). CDR3 length: 11 amino acids. V lost 4 bases to trimming and J lost 4 bases, with 7 bases between them. DNA for the CDR3: TGTGCCTGGACCAGAGGCACTGAAGCTTTCTTT. Amino acids: CAWTRGTEAFF.

The gene calls are TRBV11-2 and TRBJ2-6; D is ambiguous. This CDR3 is 13 amino acids long. CDR1 and CDR2 (germline): SGHAT, FQNNGV. Trimming removed 7 bases from V and 1 base from J, with 5 bases in between. This CDR3 is CASTRSGANVLTF. In DNA form, the CDR3 reads TGTGCCAGCACGAGATCTGGGGCCAACGTCCTGACTTTC.

The CDR3 region has the DNA TGTGCCAGCAGCTTTAGACAGGGCTACGAGCAGTACTTC. Encoded protein: CASSFRQGYEQYF. This chain connects TRBV5-4 to TRBJ2-7; TRBD1 matches at 7 bases. V dropped 2 bases and J dropped 3; count of bases not matched to a gene: 2. From germline, CDR1 is SGHNT and CDR2 YYREEE (reference sequence). The CDR3 length is 13 residues.

The V call is TRBV7-3, the J call TRBJ2-1; 7 bases agree with TRBD2. After removal of 4 bases from V and 10 bases from J, the junction contained 7 bases not matched to a gene. CDR1 and CDR2 (germline): SGHTA, FQGTGA. CDR3 size: 13 residues. CDR3 bases: TGTGCCAGCAGCTCAACTAGCGTGGGGGAGCAGTTCTTC. It yields the protein CASSSTSVGEQFF.

The CDR3 coding sequence is TGTGCCAGCAGCTTGGCCGGGACAGGGCTCGAGCAGTACTTC. Translating it yields CASSLAGTGLEQYF. The J gene is TRBJ2-7, the V gene TRBV5-4; 9 bases fit TRBD1. The junction had 4 bases not matched to a gene; V was cut back by 0 bases and J by 6 bases. The CDR3 consists of 14 residues. CDR1 SGHNT and CDR2 YYREEE come from the germline V gene (reference sequence).

The genes are TRBV5-6 and TRBJ2-1, with TRBD2 matching 10 bases. Germline CDR1 SGHDT, CDR2 YYEEEE. J lost 1 base, V lost 0 bases, and 4 bases had no gene match. The CDR3 contains 17 residues. CDR3 DNA sequence: TGTGCCAGCAGCTTGGTAGGACTAGCGGCATCCTACAATGAGCAGTTCTTC. It yields the protein CASSLVGLAASYNEQFF.

V is TRBV30 and J is TRBJ1-1; TRBD1 matches at 8 bases. The CDR3 runs to 11 residues. CDR1 is GTSNPN, CDR2 SVGIG, per germline (reference sequence). Germline trimming cut 3 bases from V and 7 bases from J; bases unmatched to any gene: 1. The CDR3, as DNA: TGTGCCTGGAGCGGGACAGGTGAAGCTTTCTTT. Its protein product is CAWSGTGEAFF.

The gene calls are TRBV9 and TRBJ2-3, with D tentatively TRBD2 (5 bases). The CDR3 is made up of 13 amino acids. From germline, CDR1 is SGDLS and CDR2 YYNGEE. Trimming took off 6 bases at V and 2 bases at J, with 10 bases between the two ends. The CDR3 nucleotides read TGTGCCAGCACCCGGGATAACACAGATACGCAGTATTTT. Its translation is CASTRDNTDTQYF.

The chain combines TRBV10-3 with TRBJ1-2, with a weak D call TRBD1 (6 bases). Trimming removed 11 bases from V and 1 base from J, with 20 bases in between. CDR3 length: 15 amino acids. Germline loops: CDR1 ENHRY, CDR2 SYGVKD. The CDR3 DNA reads TGTGCCGCCGGGGGGGGGCTACTTGATAACTATGGCTACACCTTC. This codes for CAAGGGLLDNYGYTF.

The chain is built from TRBV30 and TRBJ1-2; D not resolved. The CDR3 is made up of 13 amino acids. Per the germline V gene, CDR1 is GTSNPN and CDR2 is SVGIG (reference sequence). V lost 2 bases and J lost 2, with 9 bases in between. CDR3 DNA: TGTGCCTGGAGTCGGAAACAGAACTATGGCTACACCTTC. Its translation: CAWSRKQNYGYTF. Together with reference TRBV30 and TRBJ1-2, the CDR3 gives the full variable domain: SQTIHQWPATLVQPVGSPLSLECTVEGTSNPNLYWYRQAAGRGLQLLFYSVGIGQISSEVPQNLSASRPQDRQFILSSKKLLLSDSGFYLCAWSRKQNYGYTFGSGTRLTVV.

The sample holds a few counts of this clone. This chain uses TRBV5-1 with TRBJ2-7; D unclear. In germline, CDR1 is SGHRS, CDR2 YFSETQ. CDR3 length equals 13 residues. Trimming took off 5 bases at V and 1 base at J, with 10 bases between the two ends. The CDR3 nucleotides are TGCGCCAGCAGAACCCCTATTTCCTACGAGCAGTACTTC. It translates to CASRTPISYEQYF.

This clone was counted only a few times. This rearrangement joins TRBV29-1 to TRBJ1-2; no firm D call. The germline V and J ends were trimmed by 3 bases and 4 bases, with 9 bases remaining between them. This CDR3 has 12 residues. Looked up from germline, CDR1 is SQVTM and CDR2 is ANQGSEA. The CDR3 loop is CSVEGQVYGYTF. For the CDR3, the DNA is TGCAGCGTTGAGGGTCAGGTCTATGGCTACACCTTC.